These T cell receptor beta chains were read from a single sample in a study of vaccination effects on CD4 cells after COVID-19. Their antigens are not known. The method was immunoSEQ multiplex PCR; TCRdb's version includes in-frame clones alone and lacks a portion of them. The table shows approximately 54,000 clones, with over 80% occurring only once. Sequences were derived from CD4+ T cells from PBMCs cultured with HCoV-229E spike peptides, sampled before COVID-19 vaccination. These receptors were collected from a human donor who received a COVID-19 vaccine. CDR3s include the opening cysteine and the closing phenylalanine or tryptophan. A D gene is named only where the DNA matches it firmly. The listing skips clone size in some rows; elsewhere it reads once, few, many or a size class.

>TRBV5-1|.|.|TRBJ1-4
TGCGCCAGCAGCTTCGCCGGTGGGTCAGCTAACGAAAAACTGTTTTTT
CASSFAGGSANEKLFF
>TRBV7-9|TRBD1|.|TRBJ2-5
TGTGCCAGCAGTTTCACAGGGGGCGGCGGAGAGACCCAGTACTTC
CASSFTGGGGETQYF
>TRBV3-1/TRBV3-2|.|few|TRBJ1-2
TGTGCCAGCAGCCAAATACAGATTGGAAAGAGCTACACCTTC
CASSQIQIGKSYTF
>TRBV6-5|TRBD1|.|TRBJ2-5
TGTGCCAGCAGTTACTCCCGAGGGGGCCTTACCCAGTACTTC
CASSYSRGGLTQYF
>TRBV3-1/TRBV3-2|.|.|TRBJ2-2
TGTGCCAGCAGCCAGAGGGGGGGCGTAAGCGGGGAGCTGTTTTTT
CASSQRGGVSGELFF
>TRBV6-6|TRBD1|.|TRBJ1-2
TGTGCCAGCACCGAACCGGGACAGGGGAACTATGGCTACACCTTC
CASTEPGQGNYGYTF
>TRBV10-3|TRBD1|.|TRBJ1-2
TGTGCCATAGGACAGGGCGTTAACTATGGCTACACCTTC
CAIGQGVNYGYTF
>TRBV7-9|TRBD2|.|TRBJ2-5
TGTGCCAGCAGCTTAATCTTTGAGCGGGGGGGAATAGAGACCCAGTACTTC
CASSLIFERGGIETQYF
>TRBV19|.|once|TRBJ2-6
TGTGCCAGTAGTATAGGACGATACTCCGGGGCCAACGTCCTGACTTTC
CASSIGRYSGANVLTF
>TRBV7-2|TRBD2|.|TRBJ2-5
TGTGCCAGCAGCTTATTTTCTAGCGGGTCGGGTGGGGGGACCCAGTACTTC
CASSLFSSGSGGGTQYF
>TRBV19|TRBD1|.|TRBJ1-4
TGTGCCAGTACCCGACAGGGGACAAGGACTGAAAAACTGTTTTTT
CASTRQGTRTEKLFF
>TRBV9|TRBD1|.|TRBJ1-5
TGTGCCAGCTCCGGAGACAGGGAGGGCAATCAGCCCCAGCATTTT
CASSGDREGNQPQHF
>TRBV30|TRBD1|.|TRBJ1-4
TGTGCCTGGTCCCCCACAGGGGCTAATGAAAAACTGTTTTTT
CAWSPTGANEKLFF
>TRBV7-2|TRBD2|.|TRBJ2-3
TGTGCCAGCAGCTTATCTGGCGGGGGGGGCACAGATACGCAGTATTTT
CASSLSGGGGTDTQYF
>TRBV11-2|TRBD2|.|TRBJ2-3
TGTGCCAGCAGCTTATCGACTAGCGCCCTTAGGACAGATACGCAGTATTTT
CASSLSTSALRTDTQYF
>TRBV5-1|TRBD1|.|TRBJ1-4
TGCGCCAGCAGCCGTACAGGGGTAGGGGCAACTAATGAAAAACTGTTTTTT
CASSRTGVGATNEKLFF
>TRBV6-2/TRBV6-3|TRBD2|.|TRBJ2-1
TGTGCCAGCAGTTCCTTCTGGCGGGGGGGCTTAAATAATGAGCAGTTCTTC
CASSSFWRGGLNNEQFF
>TRBV15|TRBD2|.|TRBJ2-3
TGTGCCACCAGCAGACTCGGCGGGGGAGAAGATACGCAGTATTTT
CATSRLGGGEDTQYF
>TRBV18|.|.|TRBJ2-1
TGTGCCAGCTCACCACCGTCTAACTTGATGGGCAATGAGCAGTTCTTC
CASSPPSNLMGNEQFF
>TRBV5-4|.|.|TRBJ1-1
TGTGCCAGCAGCTTCGGCGGCCTCACTGAAGCTTTCTTT
CASSFGGLTEAFF
>TRBV2|.|.|TRBJ2-2
TGTGCCAGCAGGACAGAACAGAACACCGGGGAGCTGTTTTTT
CASRTEQNTGELFF
>TRBV28|.|.|TRBJ2-3
TGTGCCAGCTCGCCTCCGTTGAGGAGCACAGATACGCAGTATTTT
CASSPPLRSTDTQYF
>TRBV5-1|TRBD1|.|TRBJ1-2
TGCGCCAGCAGCTTGGGGCAGGGGGCCCGTGGCTACACCTTC
CASSLGQGARGYTF
>TRBV6-6|.|.|TRBJ1-2
TGTGCCAGCAGTTACGCAGGGCGATACGGCTACACCTTC
CASSYAGRYGYTF
>TRBV6-2/TRBV6-3|.|.|TRBJ2-5
TGTGCCAGCAGCCACGGGGGCGGGGGAACTCAAGAGACCCAGTACTTC
CASSHGGGGTQETQYF
>TRBV19|TRBD1|.|TRBJ1-4
TGTGCCAGTAGTGCCGGACAGGGGGCGTCCCTTACAACTAATGAAAAACTGTTTTTT
CASSAGQGASLTTNEKLFF
>TRBV19|.|.|TRBJ1-2
TGTGCCAGTAGTATAGTACGGATGAACTATGGCTACACCTTC
CASSIVRMNYGYTF
>TRBV6-4|TRBD1|.|TRBJ1-1
TGTGCCAGCAGTGAGGACAGGGTGGGGACGACTGAAGCTTTCTTT
CASSEDRVGTTEAFF
>TRBV6-5|.|.|TRBJ1-1
TGTGCCAGCAGGCAACAGTACATGAACACTGAAGCTTTCTTT
CASRQQYMNTEAFF
>TRBV6-5|.|.|TRBJ1-4
TGTGCCAGCAGTCCTGGGTATGCAGGGGATGAAAAACTGTTTTTT
CASSPGYAGDEKLFF
>TRBV18|.|.|TRBJ1-5
TGTGCCAGCTCACCACAGCAAGTTGATAGCAATCAGCCCCAGCATTTT
CASSPQQVDSNQPQHF
>TRBV7-2|.|once|TRBJ1-2
TGTGCCAGCAGCTTAGTTCCAGGGACGGTCTATGGCTACACCTTC
CASSLVPGTVYGYTF
>TRBV18|.|few|TRBJ2-3
TGTGCCAGCTCACCAGGACTTACAGATACGCAGTATTTT
CASSPGLTDTQYF
>TRBV29-1|.|.|TRBJ1-3
TGCAGCGTTATTTGGGGTGGAAACACCATATATTTT
CSVIWGGNTIYF
>TRBV7-2|.|.|TRBJ1-1
TGTGCCAGCAGCTCCACAATGAACACTGAAGCTTTCTTT
CASSSTMNTEAFF
>TRBV15|.|.|TRBJ1-1
TGTGCCACCAGCCCCGCCAGGTGGGGCACTGAAGCTTTCTTT
CATSPARWGTEAFF
>TRBV6-2/TRBV6-3|.|few|TRBJ1-2
TGTGCCAGCAGTTATGTAATCGACAGTTCCTATGGCTACACCTTC
CASSYVIDSSYGYTF
>TRBV7-3|.|.|TRBJ2-1
TGTGCCAGCAGCTTCGGACAGAACAATGAGCAGTTCTTC
CASSFGQNNEQFF
>TRBV24-1|.|.|TRBJ2-2
TGTGCCACCAGTGATTTGCACTCACCGAACACCGGGGAGCTGTTTTTT
CATSDLHSPNTGELFF
>TRBV2|TRBD1|.|TRBJ1-4
TGTGCGACCAGGACAGGGGGCACTAATGAAAAACTGTTTTTT
CATRTGGTNEKLFF
>TRBV5-1|.|.|TRBJ1-2
TGCGCCAGCAGGAGTCAACGGGTCGGGGTAATTAACTATGGCTACACCTTC
CASRSQRVGVINYGYTF
>TRBV6-6|TRBD1|.|TRBJ1-5
TGTGCCAGCAGCTTTGGGACAGGGGGTCAGCCCCAGCATTTT
CASSFGTGGQPQHF
>TRBV2|TRBD1|.|TRBJ2-4
TGTGCCAGCAGTGAGGGTACAGGGGAAGACATTCAGTACTTC
CASSEGTGEDIQYF
>TRBV30|.|.|TRBJ1-2
TGTGCCTGGACCTCTCGGTATGGCTACACCTTC
CAWTSRYGYTF
>TRBV19|TRBD1|.|TRBJ1-1
TGTGCCAGTAGAACGTTCCAGGGGGCGGACACTGAAGCTTTCTTT
CASRTFQGADTEAFF
>TRBV5-6|TRBD1|.|TRBJ1-1
TGTGCCAGCAGCCTAGGTGGGACAGGCCGCCCGAACACTGAAGCTTTCTTT
CASSLGGTGRPNTEAFF
>TRBV10-3|TRBD2|.|TRBJ2-2
TGTGCCATCACCGGGACTAGCGGGGGGGCCAGCGGGGAGCTGTTTTTT
CAITGTSGGASGELFF
>TRBV27|TRBD1|.|TRBJ1-5
TGTGCCAGCAAGCCGGGACAGTACAATCAGCCCCAGCATTTT
CASKPGQYNQPQHF
>TRBV7-9|.|.|TRBJ1-4
TGTGCCAGCAGCTTATCTTTCACAACTCCAAGAACTAATGAAAAACTGTTTTTT
CASSLSFTTPRTNEKLFF
>TRBV9|.|.|TRBJ2-3
TGTGCCAGCAGCGCGGCAGGGGACAGCACAGATACGCAGTATTTT
CASSAAGDSTDTQYF
>TRBV5-1|.|.|TRBJ2-3
TGCGCCAGCAGCTTGGGCAGGGAAACAGATACGCAGTATTTT
CASSLGRETDTQYF
>TRBV7-8|.|.|TRBJ1-3
TGTGCCAGCAGCTTAGTTAGCGGGTCCCGGGACACCATATATTTT
CASSLVSGSRDTIYF
>TRBV5-1|.|.|TRBJ2-5
TGCGCCAGCAGCGTGTCAGGGGCGCTTCAAGAGACCCAGTACTTC
CASSVSGALQETQYF
>TRBV21-1|.|.|TRBJ1-5
TGTGCCAGCTCCCCAAAGGGCTTAGGCAATCAGCCCCAGCATTTT
CASSPKGLGNQPQHF
>TRBV30|.|.|TRBJ1-5
TGTGCCTGGAGTGAACAGGGTAACCAGCCCCAGCATTTT
CAWSEQGNQPQHF
>TRBV6-5|.|.|TRBJ1-1
TGTGCCAGCAGTTATGGGGGCACTGAAGCTTTCTTT
CASSYGGTEAFF